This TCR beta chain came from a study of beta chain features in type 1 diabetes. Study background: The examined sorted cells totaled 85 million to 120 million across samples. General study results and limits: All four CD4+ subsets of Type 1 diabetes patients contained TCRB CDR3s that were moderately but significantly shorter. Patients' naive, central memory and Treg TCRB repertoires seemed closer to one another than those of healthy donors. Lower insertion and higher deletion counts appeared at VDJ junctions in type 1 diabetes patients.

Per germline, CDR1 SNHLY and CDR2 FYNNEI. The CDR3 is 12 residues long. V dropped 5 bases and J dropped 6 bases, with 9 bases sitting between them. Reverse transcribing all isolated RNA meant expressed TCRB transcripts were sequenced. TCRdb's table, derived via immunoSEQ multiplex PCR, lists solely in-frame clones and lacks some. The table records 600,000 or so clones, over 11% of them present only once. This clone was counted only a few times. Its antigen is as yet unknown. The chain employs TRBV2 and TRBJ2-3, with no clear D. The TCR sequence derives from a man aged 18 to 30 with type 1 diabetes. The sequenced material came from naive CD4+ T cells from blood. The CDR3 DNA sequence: TGTGCCAGCAGTCTCAATGTCGATACGCAGTATTTT. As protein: CASSLNVDTQYF.